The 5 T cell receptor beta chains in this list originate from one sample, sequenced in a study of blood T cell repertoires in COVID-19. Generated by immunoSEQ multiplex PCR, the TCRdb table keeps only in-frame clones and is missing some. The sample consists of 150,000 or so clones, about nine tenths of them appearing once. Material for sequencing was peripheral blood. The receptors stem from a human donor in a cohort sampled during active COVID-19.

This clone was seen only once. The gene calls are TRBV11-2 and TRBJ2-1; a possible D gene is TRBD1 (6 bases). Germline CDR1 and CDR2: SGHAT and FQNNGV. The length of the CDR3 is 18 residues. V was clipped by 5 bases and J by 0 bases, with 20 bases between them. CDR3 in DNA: TGTGCCAGCAGCCTTTTGTATCCGGGACACAGCTCCTACAATGAGCAGTTCTTC. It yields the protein CASSLLYPGHSSYNEQFF. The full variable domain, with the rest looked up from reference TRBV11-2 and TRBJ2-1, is EAGVAQSPRYKIIEKRQSVAFWCNPISGHATLYWYQQILGQGPKLLIQFQNNGVVDDSQLPKDRFSAERLKGVDSTLKIQPAKLEDSAVYLCASSLLYPGHSSYNEQFFGPGTRLTVL.

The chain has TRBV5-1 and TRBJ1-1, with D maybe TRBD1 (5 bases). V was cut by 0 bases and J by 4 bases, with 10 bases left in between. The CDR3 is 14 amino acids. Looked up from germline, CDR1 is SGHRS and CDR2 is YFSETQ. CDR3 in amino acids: CASSLVGEGTEAFF. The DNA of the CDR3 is TGCGCCAGCAGCTTGGTGGGGGAGGGCACTGAAGCTTTCTTT. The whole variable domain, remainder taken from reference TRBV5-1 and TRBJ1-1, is KAGVTQTPRYLIKTRGQQVTLSCSPISGHRSVSWYQQTPGQGLQFLFEYFSETQRNKGNFPGRFSGRQFSNSRSEMNVSTLELGDSALYLCASSLVGEGTEAFFGQGTRLTVV.

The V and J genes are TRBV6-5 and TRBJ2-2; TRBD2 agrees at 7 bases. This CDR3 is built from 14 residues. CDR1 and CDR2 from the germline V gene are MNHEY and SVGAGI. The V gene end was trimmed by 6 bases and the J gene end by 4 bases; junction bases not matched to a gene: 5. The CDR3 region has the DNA TGTGCCAGCAGGGTAGCGGGCGTCACCGGGGAGCTGTTTTTT. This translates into CASRVAGVTGELFF.

CDR3 coding DNA: TGTGCCAGCAGTGACTCTGGCAGATCCACCTACAATGAGCAGTTCTTC. Encoded protein: CASSDSGRSTYNEQFF. V is TRBV6-4 and J is TRBJ2-1; D gene ambiguous. The ends were cut back, 0 bases at V and 2 bases at J, with 11 bases in the middle. CDR3 length: 16 residues. The germline gives CDR1 MRHNA, CDR2 SNTAGT.

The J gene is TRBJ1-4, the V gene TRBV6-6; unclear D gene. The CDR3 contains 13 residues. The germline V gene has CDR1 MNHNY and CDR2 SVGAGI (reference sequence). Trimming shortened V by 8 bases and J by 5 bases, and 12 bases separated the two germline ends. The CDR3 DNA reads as TGTGCCAGCTCCCCTCGAGCAAATGAAAAACTGTTTTTT. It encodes CASSPRANEKLFF.